This T cell receptor beta chain was observed in a study of blood T cell repertoires in COVID-19. Overall study context: Sources were T cells, B-cell-depleted T cells, or PBMCs; the material itself was cDNA or gDNA.

Sequenced by immunoSEQ multiplex PCR; TCRdb stores in-frame clones only, minus some. The sample contains about 410,000 clones, less than 95% of which appear only once. V lost 6 bases to trimming and J lost 9 bases, with 14 bases between them. The CDR3 is 13 residues long. CDR1 and CDR2 from the germline V gene are MDHEN and SYDVKM. Everyone who took part was roughly 18 to 89 years old, and they came from 24 US areas. Resolution of symptoms, clearance, or two negative PCRs was present in recovered Cohort 3 donors. The chain employs TRBV28 and TRBJ1-4, with D maybe TRBD1 (6 bases). The sample taken for sequencing was PBMCs or T cells enriched from blood (not recorded which). This receptor was taken from a man younger than 35 who had recovered from COVID-19. This chain's CDR3 is CASSLGDRQKLFF. For the CDR3, the DNA is TGTGCCAGCAGCCTCGGTGACAGGCAAAAACTGTTTTTT. Supplemented by reference TRBV28 and TRBJ1-4, the full variable domain reads DVKVTQSSRYLVKRTGEKVFLECVQDMDHENMFWYRQDPGLGLRLIYFSYDVKMKEKGDIPEGYSVSREKKERFSLILESASTNQTSMYLCASSLGDRQKLFFGSGTQLSVL.